The source of this TCR beta chain is a study of PD-1 blockade in classical Hodgkin lymphoma. Assay: immunoSEQ multiplex PCR; the TCRdb copy retains only in-frame clones and omits some. The sample holds about 100,000 clones, roughly 84% seen once. This CDR3 spans 18 amino acids. Trimming pared 2 bases from V and 3 bases from J, leaving 23 bases between. Relapses following autologous stem cell transplantation were seen in all patients, with brentuximab vedotin exposure varying. This sample comprised peripheral blood mononuclear cells (PBMCs), obtained at baseline. V and J are TRBV23-1 and TRBJ2-7, with a tentative D call TRBD2 (6 bases). TRBV23-1 is an ORF; its function is uncertain. The sequence was collected from a human donor with classical Hodgkin lymphoma. The chain's CDR3 is CASSQTRPLYPGVYEQYF. CDR3 nucleotides: TGCGCCAGCAGTCAAACCCGCCCCTTATATCCGGGAGTCTACGAGCAGTACTTC.